This T cell receptor (beta chain) was captured in a study of T cell responses to AZD1222 COVID-19 vaccine. Notes on this clone: The antigen is undetermined.

Sequencing was performed with immunoSEQ multiplex PCR; in TCRdb, only in-frame clones are kept and a portion is missing. The table shows 130,000 to 150,000 clones, with approximately 86% occurring only once. Germline values: CDR1 LNHDA, CDR2 SQIVND (reference sequence). CDR3 length: 11 residues. V gave up 1 base and J gave up 5 bases, with 1 base separating them. General study points: Targets within unmutated variant regions were reportedly found for nearly half of spike-specific TCRs.

The rearrangement joins TRBV19 to TRBJ2-3; D uncertain. The material was peripheral blood, obtained 28 days after the second dose of the MenACWY control vaccine. The sequence came from an adult who received the MenACWY meningococcal vaccine as a control. CDR3 in amino acids: CASSIGDTQYF. The DNA for the CDR3 is TGTGCCAGTAGTATAGGAGATACGCAGTATTTT.